The next 16 T cell receptor beta chains were all read from a single sample in a study of graft-versus-host responses after intestinal transplantation. Irradiated, violet-dye-labeled stimulator cells, 200,000 in number, were plated with 200,000 CFSE-labeled responder cells. Using immunoSEQ multiplex PCR, the repertoire was profiled, and TCRdb retains in-frame clones only, with some absent. In the table there are approximately 5,100 clones, less than 35% of which are singletons. The sequencing here drew on alloreactive CD8+ T cells from a mixed lymphocyte reaction culture, taken before transplantation. Subset given: CFSE-low proliferating T cells sorted from roughly 6-day pre-transplant mixed lymphocyte reaction (GvH or HvG direction). The receptor source for this set is a human patient who was an organ donor for intestinal transplantation.

In this sample, this clone turned up a few times. The chain links TRBV4-2 to TRBJ2-1, with 7 bases that match TRBD2. V was clipped by 0 bases and J by 4 bases; unmatched bases: 3. Germline CDR1 and CDR2: LGHNA and YNFKEQ. The CDR3 runs to 15 residues. CDR3 region: CASSQDRGVYNEQFF. The CDR3 DNA reads TGTGCCAGCAGCCAAGATCGGGGGGTATACAATGAGCAGTTCTTC.

This clone was found a few times. The gene calls are TRBV13 and TRBJ1-2; tentative D call: TRBD1 (6 bases). V was trimmed by 0 bases and J by 1 base, leaving 15 bases between them. CDR3 length: 17 amino acids. Germline V gene data show CDR1 as PRHDT and CDR2 as FYEKMQ (reference sequence). In DNA form, the CDR3 reads TGTGCCAGCAGCTTAGGCCTCCCACCGGACAGTAACTATGGCTACACCTTC. Its protein is CASSLGLPPDSNYGYTF.

The CDR3 nucleotides read TGTGCCTGGAGTACGGGATATCGGGGGGCGGAAAACATTCAGTACTTC. It is translated as CAWSTGYRGAENIQYF. This chain connects TRBV30 to TRBJ2-4; D is perhaps TRBD2 (7 bases). Trimming took 2 bases from V and 5 from J, leaving 19 bases between them. This CDR3 is 16 amino acids long. Looked up from germline, CDR1 is GTSNPN and CDR2 is SVGIG (reference sequence).

By proportion, this clone is medium-sized. The rearrangement links TRBV30 to TRBJ2-7; 8 bases map to TRBD1. Germline lookup yields CDR1 GTSNPN and CDR2 SVGIG (reference sequence). The V gene end was trimmed by 3 bases and the J gene end by 5 bases; junction bases not matched to a gene: 6. The CDR3 spans 13 residues. The CDR3 DNA reads as TGTGCCTGGAGCAGGGGGCTCTACGACGAGCAGTACGTC. Translated: CAWSRGLYDEQYV.

The chain couples TRBV7-8 to TRBJ1-6, with D possibly TRBD1 on 6 matching bases. The V and J ends lost 5 bases and 12 bases respectively, with 20 bases between them. Germline V gives CDR1 SGHVS, CDR2 FQNEAQ. The CDR3 length is 15 residues. CDR3 in amino acids: CASSLPKEGGEPLHF. In DNA form, the CDR3 reads TGTGCCAGCAGCCTCCCCAAGGAAGGGGGTGAACCCCTCCACTTT.

This clone was recorded a few times. Germline and junction disagree at one end, which may indicate a read error. This chain joins TRBV5-4 and TRBJ1-2; unclear D gene. The germline CDR1 and CDR2 sequences are SGHNT and YYREEE (reference sequence). This CDR3 contains 14 residues. The CDR3 sequence is CASSQLDSNYGYTF. Written as DNA, the CDR3 is TGCGCCAGCAGCCAATTGGACTCGAACTATGGCTACACCTTC. The variable domain in full, with the rest retrieved from reference TRBV5-4 and TRBJ1-2, is ETGVTQSPTHLIKTRGQQVTLRCSSQSGHNTVSWYQQALGQGPQFIFQYYREEENGRGNFPPRFSGLQFPNYSSELNVNALELDDSALYLCASSQLDSNYGYTFGSGTRLTVV.

The V gene is TRBV27, the J gene TRBJ1-5; 10 bases map to TRBD1. From germline, CDR1 is MNHEY and CDR2 SMNVEV (reference sequence). CDR3 length: 16 residues. The trim removed 5 bases at V and 6 bases at J, leaving 10 bases unmatched. As DNA, the CDR3 is TGTGCCAGCAGTAAAGACAGGGGGCTTTTCGGTCAGCCCCAGCATTTT. It specifies CASSKDRGLFGQPQHF.

The V and J genes are TRBV13 and TRBJ2-7; the match to TRBD1 covers 11 bases. V was clipped by 5 bases and J by 6 bases; unmatched bases: 3. The germline CDR1 and CDR2 sequences are PRHDT and FYEKMQ (reference sequence). CDR3 length: 13 amino acids. The CDR3 is CASSTGTGGEQYV. The CDR3, as DNA: TGTGCCAGCAGCACAGGGACAGGGGGCGAGCAGTACGTC.

In this sample, this clone turned up a few times. The rearrangement links TRBV11-2 to TRBJ2-4, with 7 positions matching TRBD2. Trimming took 0 bases from V and 4 from J; bases not matched to a gene: 0. The germline CDR1 and CDR2 sequences are SGHAT and FQNNGV. The CDR3 has 14 amino acids. CDR3 coding DNA: TGTGCCAGCAGCTTAGAGCGGGGGAAAAACATTCAGTACTTC. This gives the protein CASSLERGKNIQYF.

This sequence joins TRBV30 and TRBJ2-5; D unresolved. V shed 2 bases and J shed 4 bases, with 11 bases lying between them. Germline CDR1 GTSNPN, CDR2 SVGIG (reference sequence). The CDR3 is 13 amino acids. CDR3 amino acids: CAWSRIAPETQYF. The CDR3 DNA sequence: TGTGCCTGGAGTCGTATAGCCCCAGAGACCCAGTACTTC.

In this sample, this clone is medium-sized. The chain links TRBV30 to TRBJ2-5; D remains unclear. The CDR3 has 13 amino acids. Germline V CDR1 and CDR2: GTSNPN, SVGIG (reference sequence). Trimming removed 2 bases from V and 5 bases from J, with 12 bases in between. As DNA, the CDR3 is TGTGCCTGGAGTTTTGCGGATGGTGAGACCCAGTACTTC. Amino acid sequence: CAWSFADGETQYF.

By sample share, this clone is medium-sized (0.01 to 0.1%). J is TRBJ2-3 and V is TRBV9; TRBD1 agrees at 8 bases. V dropped 4 bases and J dropped 2; count of bases not matched to a gene: 12. This CDR3 comprises 17 residues. Germline V gives CDR1 SGDLS, CDR2 YYNGEE. CDR3 DNA sequence: TGTGCCAGCAGCCTCCTCGAGGGACAGGCGATCACAGATACGCAGTATTTT. Translation: CASSLLEGQAITDTQYF. Filled out from reference TRBV9 and TRBJ2-3, the complete variable domain reads DSGVTQTPKHLITATGQRVTLRCSPRSGDLSVYWYQQSLDQGLQFLIQYYNGEERAKGNILERFSAQQFPDLHSELNLSSLELGDSALYFCASSLLEGQAITDTQYFGPGTRLTVL.

A few counts support this clone. This sequence joins TRBV6-1 and TRBJ2-3, with unresolved D. The CDR3 extends over 13 amino acids. CDR1 is MNHNS and CDR2 is SASEGT in the germline V gene. Trimming took off 8 bases at V and 6 bases at J, with 15 bases between the two ends. In nucleotides, the CDR3 is TGTGCCAGCGGAACGTCGCAGCGTGATACGCAGTATTTT. It specifies CASGTSQRDTQYF.

The chain carries TRBV19 and TRBJ2-5, with D uncertain. CDR3 size: 11 residues. Trimming left V 10 bases short and J 2 bases short, with 8 bases between. Germline V gene data show CDR1 as LNHDA and CDR2 as SQIVND (reference sequence). As DNA, the CDR3 is TGTGCCACCCTGAGTCAAGAGACCCAGTACTTC. Translating gives CATLSQETQYF.

This clone was found many times. CDR3 sequence (DNA): TGCGCCAGCAGCTTGGGGGGGGGCACTGAAGCTTTCTTT. Residues: CASSLGGGTEAFF. This sequence joins TRBV5-1 and TRBJ1-1; D may be TRBD1 (5 bases). With 0 bases removed from V and 4 bases from J, the gap between germline ends came to 7 bases. CDR3 size: 13 residues. CDR1 and CDR2 from the germline V gene are SGHRS and YFSETQ.

V and J are TRBV4-2 and TRBJ2-2; TRBD2 might be the D (6 bases). CDR3 length equals 16 residues. V gave up 4 bases and J gave up 5 bases, with 17 bases separating them. CDR1 and CDR2 from the germline V gene are LGHNA and YNFKEQ. The CDR3 sequence is CASSPRLSAGTGELFF. The CDR3 nucleotides read TGTGCCAGCAGCCCACGTCTCAGCGCGGGGACCGGGGAGCTGTTTTTT.